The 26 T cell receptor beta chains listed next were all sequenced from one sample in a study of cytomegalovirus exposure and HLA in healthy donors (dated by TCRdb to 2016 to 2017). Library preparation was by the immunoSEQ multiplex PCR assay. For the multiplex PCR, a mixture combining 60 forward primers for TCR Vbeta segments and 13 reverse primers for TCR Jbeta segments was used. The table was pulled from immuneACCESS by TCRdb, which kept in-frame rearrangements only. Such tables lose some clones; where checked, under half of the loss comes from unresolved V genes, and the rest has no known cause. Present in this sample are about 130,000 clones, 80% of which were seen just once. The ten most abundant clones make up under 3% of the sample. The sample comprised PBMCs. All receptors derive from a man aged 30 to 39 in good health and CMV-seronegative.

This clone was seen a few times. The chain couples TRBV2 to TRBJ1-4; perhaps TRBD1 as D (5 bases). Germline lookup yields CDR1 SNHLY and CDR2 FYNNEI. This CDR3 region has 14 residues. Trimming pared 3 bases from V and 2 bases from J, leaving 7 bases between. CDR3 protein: CASSDHRTNEKLFF. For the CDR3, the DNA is TGTGCCAGCAGTGACCACAGGACTAATGAAAAACTGTTTTTT.

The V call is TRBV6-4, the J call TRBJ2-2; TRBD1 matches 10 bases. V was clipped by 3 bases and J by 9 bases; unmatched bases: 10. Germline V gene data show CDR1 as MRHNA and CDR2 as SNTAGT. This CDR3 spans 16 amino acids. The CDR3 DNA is TGTGCCAGCAGTGATAGAGGGACAGGGGAAGATCGGGAGCTGTTTTTT. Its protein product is CASSDRGTGEDRELFF.

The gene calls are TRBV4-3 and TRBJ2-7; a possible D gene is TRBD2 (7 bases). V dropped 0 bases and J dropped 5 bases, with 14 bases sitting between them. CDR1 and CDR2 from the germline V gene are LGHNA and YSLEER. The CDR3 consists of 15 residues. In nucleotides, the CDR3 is TGCGCCAGCAGCCAAGATAGGGGGGGGCCTCACGAGCAGTACTTC. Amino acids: CASSQDRGGPHEQYF.

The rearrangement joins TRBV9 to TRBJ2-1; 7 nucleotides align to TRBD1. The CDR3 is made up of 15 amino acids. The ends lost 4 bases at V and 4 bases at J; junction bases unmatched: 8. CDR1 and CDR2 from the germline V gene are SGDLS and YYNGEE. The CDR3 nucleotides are TGTGCCAGCAGCTCTACCGGGACAGCTTACAATGAGCAGTTCTTC. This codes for CASSSTGTAYNEQFF.

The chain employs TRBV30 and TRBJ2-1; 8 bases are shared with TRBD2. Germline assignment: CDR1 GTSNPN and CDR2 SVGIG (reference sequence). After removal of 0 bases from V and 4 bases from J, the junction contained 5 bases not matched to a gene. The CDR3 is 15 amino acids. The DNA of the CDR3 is TGTGCCTGGAGTGTTGGTCTAGCGGGTTACAATGAGCAGTTCTTC. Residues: CAWSVGLAGYNEQFF.

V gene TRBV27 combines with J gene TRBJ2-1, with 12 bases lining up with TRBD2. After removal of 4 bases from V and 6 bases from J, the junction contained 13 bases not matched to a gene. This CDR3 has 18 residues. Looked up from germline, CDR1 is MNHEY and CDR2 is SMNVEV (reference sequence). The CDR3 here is CASSYDYPASGRANEQFF. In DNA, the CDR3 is TGTGCCAGCAGTTATGACTATCCCGCTAGCGGGAGGGCCAATGAGCAGTTCTTC.

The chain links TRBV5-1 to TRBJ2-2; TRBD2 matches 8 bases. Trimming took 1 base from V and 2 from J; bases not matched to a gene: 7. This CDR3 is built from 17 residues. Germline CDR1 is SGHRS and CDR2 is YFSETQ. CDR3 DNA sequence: TGCGCCAGCAGCTTGTCCGGGAGGGCCGATAACACCGGGGAGCTGTTTTTT. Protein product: CASSLSGRADNTGELFF.

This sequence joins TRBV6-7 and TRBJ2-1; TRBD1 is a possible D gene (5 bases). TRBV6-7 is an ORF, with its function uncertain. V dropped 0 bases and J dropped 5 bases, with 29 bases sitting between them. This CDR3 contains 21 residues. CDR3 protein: CASSYSIWVTRPRVPDNEQFF. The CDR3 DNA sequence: TGTGCCAGCAGTTACTCGATTTGGGTGACTCGGCCCAGGGTGCCCGACAATGAGCAGTTCTTC.

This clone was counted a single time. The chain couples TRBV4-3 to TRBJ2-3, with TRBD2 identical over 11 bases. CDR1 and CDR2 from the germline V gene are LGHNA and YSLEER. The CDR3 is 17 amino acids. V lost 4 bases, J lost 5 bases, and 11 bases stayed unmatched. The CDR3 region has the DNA TGCGCCAGCAGCCCCCAGACTAGCGGGGCAACGGGAGATACGCAGTATTTT. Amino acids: CASSPQTSGATGDTQYF.

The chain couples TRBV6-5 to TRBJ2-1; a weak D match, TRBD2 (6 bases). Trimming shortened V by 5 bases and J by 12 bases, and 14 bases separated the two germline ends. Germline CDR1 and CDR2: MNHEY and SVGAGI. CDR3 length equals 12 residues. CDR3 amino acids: CASSLGGVGQFF. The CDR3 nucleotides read TGTGCCAGCAGTCTTGGCGGGGTCGGGCAGTTCTTC.

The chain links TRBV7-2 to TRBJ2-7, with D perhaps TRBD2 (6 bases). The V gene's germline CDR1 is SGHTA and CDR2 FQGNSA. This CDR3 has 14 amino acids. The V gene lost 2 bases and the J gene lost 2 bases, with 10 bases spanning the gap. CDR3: CASSLLGSPYEQYF. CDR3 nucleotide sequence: TGTGCCAGCAGCTTACTCGGGAGCCCCTACGAGCAGTACTTC.

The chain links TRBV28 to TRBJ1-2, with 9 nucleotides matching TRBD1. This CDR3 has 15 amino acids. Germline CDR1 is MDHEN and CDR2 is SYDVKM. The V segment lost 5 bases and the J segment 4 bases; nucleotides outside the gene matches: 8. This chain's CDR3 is CASSPGQGRAYGYTF. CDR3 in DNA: TGTGCCAGCAGTCCAGGACAGGGGAGGGCCTATGGCTACACCTTC.

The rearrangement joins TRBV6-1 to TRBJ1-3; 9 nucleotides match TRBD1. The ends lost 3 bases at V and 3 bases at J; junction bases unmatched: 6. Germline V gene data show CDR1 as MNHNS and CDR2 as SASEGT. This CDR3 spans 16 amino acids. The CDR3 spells CASSETTGGVGNTIYF. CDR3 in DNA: TGTGCCAGCAGTGAGACCACAGGGGGCGTTGGAAACACCATATATTTT.

The CDR3 nucleotides are TGTGCCAGCAGTTTTCCCGGGAACGAGCAGTACTTC. Encoded protein: CASSFPGNEQYF. The chain has TRBV28 and TRBJ2-7; a weak D match, TRBD2 (5 bases). This CDR3 comprises 12 residues. Per the germline V gene, CDR1 is MDHEN and CDR2 is SYDVKM. V lost 3 bases and J 5 bases, leaving 8 bases between the germline ends. The full variable domain, with the rest looked up from reference TRBV28 and TRBJ2-7, is DVKVTQSSRYLVKRTGEKVFLECVQDMDHENMFWYRQDPGLGLRLIYFSYDVKMKEKGDIPEGYSVSREKKERFSLILESASTNQTSMYLCASSFPGNEQYFGPGTRLTVT.

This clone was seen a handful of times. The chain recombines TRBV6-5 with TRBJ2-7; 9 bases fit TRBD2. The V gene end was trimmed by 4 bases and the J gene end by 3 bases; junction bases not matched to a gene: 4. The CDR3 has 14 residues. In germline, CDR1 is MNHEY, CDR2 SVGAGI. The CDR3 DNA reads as TGTGCCAGCAGTTGGTCTAGCGGGAACTACGAGCAGTACTTC. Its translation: CASSWSSGNYEQYF.

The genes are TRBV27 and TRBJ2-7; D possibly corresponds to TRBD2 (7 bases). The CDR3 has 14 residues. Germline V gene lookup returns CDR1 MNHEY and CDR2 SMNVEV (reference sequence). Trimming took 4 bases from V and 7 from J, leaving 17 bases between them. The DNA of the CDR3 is TGTGCCAGCAGTTATCAAGGAAAGGGGGGGGAGCAGTACTTC. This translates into CASSYQGKGGEQYF.

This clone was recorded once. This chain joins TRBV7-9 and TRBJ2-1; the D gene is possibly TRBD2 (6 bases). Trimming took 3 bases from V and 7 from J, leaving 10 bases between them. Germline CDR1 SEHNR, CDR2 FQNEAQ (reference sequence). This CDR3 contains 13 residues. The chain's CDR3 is CASSFSGVNEQFF. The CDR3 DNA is TGTGCCAGCAGCTTCTCGGGAGTAAATGAGCAGTTCTTC.

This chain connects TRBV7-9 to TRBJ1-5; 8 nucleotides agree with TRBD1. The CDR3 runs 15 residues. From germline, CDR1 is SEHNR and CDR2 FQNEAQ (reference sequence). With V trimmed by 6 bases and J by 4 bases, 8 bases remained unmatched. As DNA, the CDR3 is TGTGCCAGCAGATATGGGACAGGCCAAAATCAGCCCCAGCATTTT. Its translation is CASRYGTGQNQPQHF.

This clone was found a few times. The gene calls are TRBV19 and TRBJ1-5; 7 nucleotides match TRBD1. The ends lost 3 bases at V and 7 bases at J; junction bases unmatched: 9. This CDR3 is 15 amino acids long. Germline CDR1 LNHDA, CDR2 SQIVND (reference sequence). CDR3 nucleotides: TGTGCCAGTAGTATTTTCCCTCAGGGGGACCAGCCCCAGCATTTT. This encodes CASSIFPQGDQPQHF.

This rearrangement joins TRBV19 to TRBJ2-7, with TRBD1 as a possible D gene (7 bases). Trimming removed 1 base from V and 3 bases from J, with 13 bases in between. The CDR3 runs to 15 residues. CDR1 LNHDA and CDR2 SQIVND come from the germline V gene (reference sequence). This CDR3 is CASSIGGTEYYEQYF. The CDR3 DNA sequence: TGTGCCAGTAGTATAGGCGGGACAGAATACTACGAGCAGTACTTC. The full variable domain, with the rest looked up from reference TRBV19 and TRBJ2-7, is DGGITQSPKYLFRKEGQNVTLSCEQNLNHDAMYWYRQDPGQGLRLIYYSQIVNDFQKGDIAEGYSVSREKKESFPLTVTSAQKNPTAFYLCASSIGGTEYYEQYFGPGTRLTVT.

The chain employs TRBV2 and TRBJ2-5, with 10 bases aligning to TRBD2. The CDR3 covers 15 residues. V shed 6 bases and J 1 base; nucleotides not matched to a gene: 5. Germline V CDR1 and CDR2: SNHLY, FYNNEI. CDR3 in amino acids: CASSVTSGLQETQYF. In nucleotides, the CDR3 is TGTGCCAGCAGCGTGACTAGCGGGCTCCAAGAGACCCAGTACTTC.

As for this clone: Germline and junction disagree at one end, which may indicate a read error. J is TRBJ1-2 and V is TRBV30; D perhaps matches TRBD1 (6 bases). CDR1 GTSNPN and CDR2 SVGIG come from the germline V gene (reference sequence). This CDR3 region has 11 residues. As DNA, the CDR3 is TGTGCCTGGAGTGGGGGGCGAGGGTACCCCTTC. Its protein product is CAWSGGRGYPF.

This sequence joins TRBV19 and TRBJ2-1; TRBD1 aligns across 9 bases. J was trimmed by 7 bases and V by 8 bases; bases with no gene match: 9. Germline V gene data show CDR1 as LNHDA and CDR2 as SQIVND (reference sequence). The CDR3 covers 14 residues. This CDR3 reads CASGRDRALNEQFF. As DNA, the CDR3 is TGTGCCAGTGGCCGGGACAGGGCATTAAATGAGCAGTTCTTC.

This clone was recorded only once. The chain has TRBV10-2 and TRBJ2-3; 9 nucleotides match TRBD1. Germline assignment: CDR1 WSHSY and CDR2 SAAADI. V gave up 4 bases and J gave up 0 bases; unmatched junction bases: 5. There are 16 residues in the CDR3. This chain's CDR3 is CASSGTGATSTDTQYF. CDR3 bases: TGCGCCAGCAGTGGGACAGGGGCCACTAGCACAGATACGCAGTATTTT.

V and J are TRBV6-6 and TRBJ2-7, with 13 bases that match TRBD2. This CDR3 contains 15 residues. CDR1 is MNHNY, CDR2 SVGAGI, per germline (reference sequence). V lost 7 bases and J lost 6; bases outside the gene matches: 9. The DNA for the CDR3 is TGTGCCAGCACTAAAGGACTAGCGGGAGATTTCGAGCAGTACTTC. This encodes CASTKGLAGDFEQYF.

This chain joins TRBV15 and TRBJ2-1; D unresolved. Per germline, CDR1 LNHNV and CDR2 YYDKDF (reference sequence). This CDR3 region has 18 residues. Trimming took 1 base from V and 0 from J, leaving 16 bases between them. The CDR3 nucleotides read TGTGCCACCAGCAGAGTCTTTTCAATGGTAGTCTCCTACAATGAGCAGTTCTTC. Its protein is CATSRVFSMVVSYNEQFF.